This TCR beta chain was captured in a study of cytotoxic CD8 clonotypes in ibrutinib-treated CLL (dated by TCRdb to the early 2020s). For context, the study as a whole: In this cohort, 15 or so patients were treatment-naive and about a dozen were relapsed/refractory, while around 17 had unmutated IGHV. Responses were partial in roughly 24 patients and complete in 2; after median around 65 months follow-up, some 14 stayed in remission and about twelve progressed. Response samples were obtained after a median of around eleven months of treatment, with a range of roughly 6 to 36 months. On average, each sample had a few hundred thousand productive templates and more than 75,000 productive rearrangements. Longitudinal samples were obtainable from about 30% of the roughly 90 participants in the trial. Cryopreserved peripheral blood mononuclear cells were collected before treatment, at response, and at either disease progression or sustained remission. Every remission and progressive disease sample was obtained while ibrutinib was still being received by the patients.

Findings and caveats that apply to the study as a whole: Lymph node repertoires were not examined, and the timing of sampling was not matched between patients in sustained remission and those whose disease progressed. Public clonotypes were rare and either shrank or stayed stable during treatment, and the rise in clonality at ibrutinib response reflected expansion of private clonotypes. Baseline clonality was found to be higher than that of age-matched healthy donors and was strongly correlated with circulating CD8+ T-cell counts. Clonality rose at ibrutinib response, remained stable during sustained remission, and dropped back toward baseline at progression.

Note on this clone: The antigen this receptor binds is unknown. There are no base qualities to consult, and no much larger clone falls within one base.

The germline V gene encodes CDR1 LNHDA and CDR2 SQIVND (reference sequence). Inclusive of the bounding cysteine and phenylalanine, the CDR3 is 15 residues long. Only the CDR3 portion is preserved as DNA: 45 bases, with reading frame beginning at the first base. Trimming leaves V shorter by 4 bases and J shorter by 4 bases, with the junction holding 5 bases beyond the gene matches. The goal of deep resolution MiSeq sequencing was a depth between 1 in 1 million and 1 in 200,000 T cells, and coverage averaged 10x per clonotype. TCR beta libraries were generated with the immunoSEQ hsTCRB Kit. The original methods were these. The data were analyzed with ImmunoSEQ Analyzer and ImmunoSEQ Data Assistant, and V, D and J gene assignments followed IMGT definitions. Clonality, which ranges from 0 to 1, was calculated as one minus the normalized Shannon entropy of productive rearrangement frequencies. Only overrepresented clonotypes making up at least 0.05% of the repertoire of each patient were included in the public clonotype analysis. Some twelve repertoires from age-matched healthy donors, obtained from immuneACCESS, served as clonality controls. In its TCRdb copy, this immuneACCESS table keeps in-frame sequences only and misses some clones. Where compared with another copy, unresolved V genes explain less than half of these, and the others have no known cause. V, J and clone size derive from that table, while D and trimming were established from the DNA sequence. The sample profile shows more than 85,000 clones; 77% of them were found once. The ten largest clonotypes hold under 30% of the sample.

The sample's time point label is to be understood as: roughly 2 years on ibrutinib. For TCR beta library preparation, about 2.2 micrograms of genomic DNA were extracted from the cryopreserved PBMCs. Longitudinal blood samples from CLL patients on ibrutinib monotherapy underwent high-throughput TCR beta sequencing. The patients took part in an open-label, single-center phase 2 trial of ibrutinib monotherapy. This TCR was sampled from a human donor with chronic lymphocytic leukemia. The receptor chain draws on TRBV19 and TRBJ2-5, and 11 bases in between align with TRBD1. The sequences come from PBMCs, collected after 24 months of ibrutinib treatment. The CDR3 amino acid sequence is: CASSKRTGGAETQYF. Read as DNA, the sequence is TGTGCCAGTAGTAAACGGACAGGGGGCGCAGAGACCCAGTACTTC. Reference TRBV19 and TRBJ2-5 proteins supply the regions before and after the CDR3; the full variable domain is: DGGITQSPKYLFRKEGQNVTLSCEQNLNHDAMYWYRQDPGQGLRLIYYSQIVNDFQKGDIAEGYSVSREKKESFPLTVTSAQKNPTAFYLCASSKRTGGAETQYFGPGTRLLVL.